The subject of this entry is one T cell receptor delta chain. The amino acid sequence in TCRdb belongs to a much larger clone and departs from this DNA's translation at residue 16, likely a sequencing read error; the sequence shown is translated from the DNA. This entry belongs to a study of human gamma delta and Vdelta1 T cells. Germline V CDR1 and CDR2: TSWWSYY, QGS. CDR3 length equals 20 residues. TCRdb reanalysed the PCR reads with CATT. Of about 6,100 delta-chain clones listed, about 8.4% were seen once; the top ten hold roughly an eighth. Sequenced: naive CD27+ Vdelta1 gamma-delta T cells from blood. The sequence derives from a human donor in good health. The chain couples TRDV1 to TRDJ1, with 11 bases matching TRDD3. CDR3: CALGAPIRWVGDTGTNKLIF. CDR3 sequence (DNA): TGTGCTCTTGGCGCCCCTATCCGGTGGGTGGGGGATACGGGCACCAATAAACTCATCTTT.